These 8 T cell receptor beta chains originate from one sample sequenced in a study of low-dose radiotherapy and immunotherapy resistance in tumors. Time point meaning: after trial treatment. Specified treatment: LDRT plus nivolumab, ipilimumab, low-dose cyclophosphamide and aspirin (RACIN trial). Alpha and beta chains were covered, as first-strand cDNA relied on TRAV- and TRBV-specific primers. TCRs were put through approximately 20 PCR cycles of amplification with Phusion. A constant-region primer and the V-primer adapter served as the primer pair. TCRdb analysed the reads with MiXCR anew, one entry per CDR3 protein. The data show approximately 84,000 distinct CDR3 sequences, with about a sixth seen just once and 1.3% to 1.5% held by the top ten. This material consisted of PBMCs, taken after low-dose radiotherapy plus immunotherapy. The origin of the receptors is a male donor with prostate cancer.

The chain links TRBV28 to TRBJ2-5, with 10 bases fitting TRBD2. V shed 6 bases, J shed 7 bases, and the junction held 11 bases outside the gene matches. CDR1 MDHEN and CDR2 SYDVKM come from the germline V gene. This CDR3 spans 15 amino acids. The CDR3: CASRLDPASGGTQYF. CDR3 DNA: TGTGCCAGCAGACTCGATCCTGCTAGCGGGGGGACCCAGTACTTC.

This clonotype was observed many times. The chain links TRBV5-1 to TRBJ2-6, with D unresolved. The V and J ends lost 4 bases and 0 bases respectively, with 11 bases between them. The CDR3 covers 16 residues. Germline values: CDR1 SGHRS, CDR2 YFSETQ. The CDR3 protein is CASSPSISSGANVLTF. Here the CDR3 DNA reads TGCGCCAGCAGCCCATCCATAAGCTCTGGGGCCAACGTCCTGACTTTC.

This clonotype was detected many times. The chain links TRBV9 to TRBJ2-7, with 11 bases lining up with TRBD1. The CDR3 covers 15 residues. Germline V CDR1 and CDR2: SGDLS, YYNGEE. V was clipped by 0 bases and J by 3 bases; unmatched bases: 2. CDR3 bases: TGTGCCAGCAGCGTAGCGGGGACAGGGGGCTACGAGCAGTACTTC. This sequence encodes CASSVAGTGGYEQYF. The whole variable domain, remainder taken from reference TRBV9 and TRBJ2-7, is DSGVTQTPKHLITATGQRVTLRCSPRSGDLSVYWYQQSLDQGLQFLIQYYNGEERAKGNILERFSAQQFPDLHSELNLSSLELGDSALYFCASSVAGTGGYEQYFGPGTRLTVT.

This clonotype was counted many times. The chain uses TRBV3-1 and TRBJ2-7, with D tentatively TRBD1 (6 bases). Trimming pared 3 bases from V and 6 bases from J, leaving 9 bases between. Germline CDR1 reads LGHDT; CDR2 reads YNNKEL (reference sequence). The CDR3 is 12 amino acids. This CDR3 reads CASSQRDTEQYF. In nucleotides, the CDR3 is TGTGCCAGCAGCCAGAGGGACACCGAGCAGTACTTC.

CDR3 in amino acids: CASSWRTAGANVLTF. CDR3 bases: TGTGCCAGCAGTTGGCGGACAGCTGGGGCCAACGTCCTGACTTTC. The genes are TRBV3-1 and TRBJ2-6; D is perhaps TRBD1 (6 bases). V lost 6 bases, J lost 2 bases, and 11 bases lay in between. Germline assignment: CDR1 LGHDT and CDR2 YNNKEL (reference sequence). This CDR3 spans 15 amino acids. The variable domain in full, with the rest retrieved from reference TRBV3-1 and TRBJ2-6, is DTAVSQTPKYLVTQMGNDKSIKCEQNLGHDTMYWYKQDSKKFLKIMFSYNNKELIINETVPNRFSPKSPDKAHLNLHINSLELGDSAVYFCASSWRTAGANVLTFGAGSRLTVL.

To note about this clonotype: This probably arose from a read error, given a far larger clone one base away. The genes are TRBV4-1 and TRBJ2-3; tentatively, D is TRBD2 (5 bases). The CDR3 length is 13 residues. Germline CDR1 reads MGHRA; CDR2 reads YSYEKL. In DNA form, the CDR3 reads TGTGCCAGCTGTCTAGCTCCCTCAGATACGCAGTATTTT. Its translation is CASCLAPSDTQYF.

This clonotype was counted ten times or more. The V call is TRBV7-8, the J call TRBJ2-3, with TRBD2 as a possible D gene (5 bases). The CDR3 loop spans 15 amino acids. Trimming left V 1 base short and J 5 bases short, with 13 bases between. Germline loops: CDR1 SGHVS, CDR2 FQNEAQ. The CDR3 loop reads CASSLGGLAVDTQYF. In nucleotides, the CDR3 is TGTGCCAGCAGCTTAGGCGGGCTAGCCGTAGATACGCAGTATTTT.

There are many counts of this clonotype. This chain joins TRBV6-2 or TRBV6-3 and TRBJ2-1; D remains ambiguous. The germline gives CDR1 MNHEY, CDR2 SVGEGT. The CDR3 is made up of 18 amino acids. Between the trimmed V and J ends, which lost 0 bases and 2 bases, there was a span of 17 bases. As DNA, the CDR3 is TGTGCCAGCAGTTACTCGGGGTTAGGTTCCAGCGCCTACAATGAGCAGTTCTTC. Translating it yields CASSYSGLGSSAYNEQFF.